This is a list of T cell receptor beta chains from one sample in a study of tumor-infiltrating lymphocytes in primary liver carcinoma. TCRdb analysed the multiplex PCR reads with MiXCR anew, one entry per CDR3 protein. The sample has 320,000 or so distinct CDR3 sequences, around three fifths seen once. Material for sequencing was peripheral blood. The receptor source for this set is a man between 35 and 55 years old with primary liver carcinoma and hepatitis B virus infection. The CDR3 runs from the conserved cysteine through the conserved F or W. Fields, in order: D gene, V gene, clone size, J gene, CDR3 protein, CDR3 DNA. D genes are given only for firm matches. Clone size is given for some rows only: seen once, a few or many times, or a class if the clone is expanded.

d_gene: .; v_gene: TRBV29-1; abundance: .; j_gene: TRBJ2-7; CDR3aa: CIAGGRLLGEQYF; CDR3nt: TGCATCGCCGGAGGTCGCCTGCTGGGAGAGCAGTACTTC
d_gene: .; v_gene: TRBV28; abundance: .; j_gene: TRBJ2-7; CDR3aa: CASSLNRRDGEDEQYF; CDR3nt: TGTGCCAGCAGTCTTAATCGGCGGGATGGAGAGGACGAGCAGTACTTC
d_gene: .; v_gene: TRBV6-5; abundance: .; j_gene: TRBJ2-6; CDR3aa: CASSYSQPGAYVLTF; CDR3nt: TGTGCCAGCAGTTACTCGCAACCTGGGGCCTACGTCCTGACTTTC
d_gene: .; v_gene: TRBV28; abundance: few; j_gene: TRBJ2-1; CDR3aa: CASSLSSSNEQFF; CDR3nt: TGTGCCAGCAGTTTATCTAGTAGCAATGAGCAGTTCTTC
d_gene: .; v_gene: TRBV5-8; abundance: .; j_gene: TRBJ1-3; CDR3aa: CTSSLRGSGNTIYF; CDR3nt: TGTACCAGCAGCTTGAGGGGTTCTGGAAACACCATATATTTT
d_gene: .; v_gene: TRBV30; abundance: few; j_gene: TRBJ1-2; CDR3aa: CAWSAGASGYTF; CDR3nt: TGTGCCTGGAGCGCAGGGGCGAGCGGCTACACCTTC
d_gene: .; v_gene: TRBV28; abundance: .; j_gene: TRBJ1-4; CDR3aa: CASSVILPTNEKLFF; CDR3nt: TGTGCCAGCAGTGTGATCCTACCAACTAATGAAAAACTGTTTTTT
d_gene: .; v_gene: TRBV28; abundance: .; j_gene: TRBJ2-1; CDR3aa: CTSTPQGRGSYNEQFF; CDR3nt: TGTACCAGCACCCCACAGGGGAGGGGTTCCTACAATGAGCAGTTCTTC
d_gene: TRBD2; v_gene: TRBV29-1; abundance: .; j_gene: TRBJ2-3; CDR3aa: CSVQAGDGDTQYF; CDR3nt: TGCAGCGTCCAGGCGGGGGACGGAGATACGCAGTATTTT
d_gene: .; v_gene: TRBV11-2; abundance: many; j_gene: TRBJ2-3; CDR3aa: CASSLTGGLTDTQYF; CDR3nt: TGTGCCAGCAGCTTAACGGGCGGGCTCACAGATACGCAGTATTTT
d_gene: TRBD1; v_gene: TRBV6-6; abundance: .; j_gene: TRBJ2-2; CDR3aa: CASSYGTGVIRTAINTRELFF; CDR3nt: TGTGCCAGCAGTTATGGTACAGGGGTCATTCGTACCGCTATAAACACACGGGAGCTGTTTTTT
d_gene: .; v_gene: TRBV11-2; abundance: .; j_gene: TRBJ2-7; CDR3aa: CASTTGQLYEQHF; CDR3nt: TGTGCCAGCACTACGGGACAACTCTACGAGCAGCACTTC
d_gene: TRBD2; v_gene: TRBV6-1; abundance: many; j_gene: TRBJ2-3; CDR3aa: CASSTQGLAGTDTQYF; CDR3nt: TGTGCCAGCAGTACCCAGGGACTAGCGGGCACAGATACGCAGTATTTT
d_gene: TRBD2; v_gene: TRBV5-1; abundance: .; j_gene: TRBJ2-7; CDR3aa: CASSLLAREYEQYF; CDR3nt: TGCGCCAGCAGCTTGTTGGCGCGGGAGTACGAGCAGTACTTC
d_gene: .; v_gene: TRBV14; abundance: once; j_gene: TRBJ2-7; CDR3aa: CASSPTGHTDRHEQYF; CDR3nt: TGTGCCAGTAGCCCTACAGGGCATACCGACAGGCACGAGCAGTACTTC
d_gene: TRBD1; v_gene: TRBV6-5; abundance: .; j_gene: TRBJ1-5; CDR3aa: CTSSPTGDANQPQHF; CDR3nt: TGTACCAGCAGCCCTACAGGGGATGCAAATCAGCCCCAGCATTTT
d_gene: TRBD1; v_gene: TRBV6-2/TRBV6-3; abundance: .; j_gene: TRBJ2-1; CDR3aa: CASSLAGTGFNGQFF; CDR3nt: TGTGCCAGCAGCTTAGCCGGGACAGGGTTCAATGGGCAGTTCTTC
d_gene: .; v_gene: TRBV5-6; abundance: many; j_gene: TRBJ2-3; CDR3aa: CASSSTDTQYF; CDR3nt: TGTGCCAGCAGCTCCACAGATACGCAGTATTTT
d_gene: .; v_gene: TRBV5-4; abundance: .; j_gene: TRBJ2-7; CDR3aa: CASSSGRKGDEQHF; CDR3nt: TGTGCCAGCAGCTCAGGACGGAAGGGGGACGAGCAGCACTTC
d_gene: .; v_gene: TRBV5-6; abundance: .; j_gene: TRBJ1-4; CDR3aa: CASSGPESEKLFF; CDR3nt: TGTGCCAGCTCGGGACCGGAGAGTGAAAAACTGTTTTTT
d_gene: TRBD1; v_gene: TRBV19; abundance: .; j_gene: TRBJ2-2; CDR3aa: CASRGTESGELFF; CDR3nt: TGTGCCAGTAGGGGGACAGAGAGCGGGGAGCTGTTTTTT
d_gene: .; v_gene: TRBV12-3/TRBV12-4; abundance: many; j_gene: TRBJ2-6; CDR3aa: CASSPATSGANVLTF; CDR3nt: TGTGCCAGCAGCCCGGCGACCTCTGGGGCCAACGTCCTGACTTTC
d_gene: .; v_gene: TRBV11-1; abundance: many; j_gene: TRBJ2-6; CDR3aa: CASQEFSGANVLTF; CDR3nt: TGTGCCAGCCAGGAGTTCTCTGGGGCCAACGTCCTGACTTTC
d_gene: .; v_gene: TRBV10-3; abundance: .; j_gene: TRBJ1-1; CDR3aa: CAISFLGNTEAFF; CDR3nt: TGTGCCATCAGTTTCTTGGGGAACACTGAAGCTTTCTTT
d_gene: TRBD1; v_gene: TRBV7-9; abundance: .; j_gene: TRBJ1-1; CDR3aa: CASSLGDRVGFF; CDR3nt: TGTGCCAGCAGCTTAGGGGACAGGGTCGGTTTCTTT
d_gene: TRBD1; v_gene: TRBV5-1; abundance: .; j_gene: TRBJ2-2; CDR3aa: CASTRTGPTGELFF; CDR3nt: TGCGCCAGCACCCGGACAGGGCCCACCGGGGAGCTGTTTTTT
d_gene: TRBD1; v_gene: TRBV28; abundance: .; j_gene: TRBJ1-5; CDR3aa: CASSTNGQGGQPQHF; CDR3nt: TGTGCCAGCAGCACGAATGGACAGGGGGGTCAGCCCCAGCATTTT
d_gene: .; v_gene: TRBV30; abundance: .; j_gene: TRBJ1-5; CDR3aa: CAWSAPAPVFSSNQPQHF; CDR3nt: TGTGCCTGGAGTGCCCCAGCCCCTGTATTCTCCAGCAATCAGCCCCAGCATTTT
d_gene: .; v_gene: TRBV28; abundance: .; j_gene: TRBJ2-1; CDR3aa: CASRRLGAEGAHEQFF; CDR3nt: TGTGCCAGCAGGCGCCTCGGGGCGGAGGGGGCACATGAGCAGTTCTTC
d_gene: .; v_gene: TRBV14; abundance: .; j_gene: TRBJ2-5; CDR3aa: CASSPRRDFLQETQYF; CDR3nt: TGTGCCAGCAGCCCCCGCCGGGACTTCCTCCAAGAGACCCAGTACTTC
d_gene: .; v_gene: TRBV12-3/TRBV12-4; abundance: many; j_gene: TRBJ2-3; CDR3aa: CASGAGTQYF; CDR3nt: TGTGCCAGCGGGGCCGGTACGCAGTATTTT